Each of the 28 T cell receptor beta chains below was sequenced from the same sample in a study of blood T cell repertoires in COVID-19. Sequenced by immunoSEQ multiplex PCR; TCRdb stores in-frame clones only, minus some. The table shows under 250,000 clones, with under 90% occurring only once. Material: peripheral blood. These receptors came from an older woman who had recovered from COVID-19.

The sample holds one count of this clone. The chain joins TRBV7-9 to TRBJ1-1, with TRBD1 identical over 8 bases. Trimming took 5 bases from V and 3 from J; bases not matched to a gene: 11. CDR3 length: 16 residues. Germline V CDR1 and CDR2: SEHNR, FQNEAQ (reference sequence). CDR3: CASSTQGARGDTEAFF. CDR3 bases: TGTGCCAGCAGCACTCAGGGGGCTCGAGGGGACACTGAAGCTTTCTTT.

The J gene is TRBJ1-1, the V gene TRBV30; D may be TRBD1 (6 bases). V lost 4 bases and J lost 5, with 11 bases in between. This CDR3 is built from 12 residues. Germline CDR1 GTSNPN, CDR2 SVGIG (reference sequence). The CDR3 reads CAWTRGFTEAFF. CDR3 sequence (DNA): TGTGCCTGGACCAGGGGTTTTACTGAAGCTTTCTTT.

V usage is TRBV5-5 and J usage is TRBJ2-3; 12 nucleotides agree with TRBD2. The CDR3 contains 16 residues. After removal of 4 bases from V and 6 bases from J, the junction contained 9 bases not matched to a gene. Germline values: CDR1 SGHKS, CDR2 YYEKEE (reference sequence). This CDR3 is CASSRLAGLAGDTQYF. The CDR3 DNA follows: TGTGCCAGCAGCCGCTTGGCGGGACTAGCGGGCGATACGCAGTATTTT.

This clone was detected only a few times. The rearrangement uses TRBV10-3 and TRBJ2-1, with D possibly being TRBD2 (6 bases). This CDR3 is 13 amino acids long. Deletions cut 9 bases from V and 9 bases from J, with 18 bases between. Germline loops: CDR1 ENHRY, CDR2 SYGVKD. The CDR3 DNA sequence: TGTGCCATAAGCCCGGGACTTTCGATTGAGCAGTTCTTC. Its protein product is CAISPGLSIEQFF.

J is TRBJ2-7 and V is TRBV5-4; 8 positions match TRBD2. There are 14 residues in the CDR3. Germline assignment: CDR1 SGHNT and CDR2 YYREEE (reference sequence). Trimming took 3 bases from V and 2 from J; bases not matched to a gene: 4. As DNA, the CDR3 is TGTGCCAGCAGCTCCCCGGGGGGGACCTACGAGCAGTACTTC. Translated: CASSSPGGTYEQYF.

The chain carries TRBV6-6 and TRBJ1-3; a possible D gene is TRBD1 (6 bases). The CDR3 has 17 residues. In germline, CDR1 is MNHNY, CDR2 SVGAGI (reference sequence). The germline V and J ends were trimmed by 5 bases and 0 bases, with 17 bases remaining between them. The CDR3 here is CASSPIRDTFSGNTIYF. CDR3 nucleotide sequence: TGTGCCAGCAGTCCTATCCGGGACACCTTCTCTGGAAACACCATATATTTT.

This clone was detected once. This sequence joins TRBV27 and TRBJ1-2, with D unresolved. The germline CDR1 and CDR2 sequences are MNHEY and SMNVEV (reference sequence). V lost 3 bases and J lost 5, with 13 bases in between. The CDR3 extends over 14 amino acids. The CDR3 sequence is CASSFRGLRYGYTF. As DNA, the CDR3 is TGTGCCAGCAGTTTTAGAGGACTCAGATATGGCTACACCTTC.

The rearrangement links TRBV7-2 to TRBJ2-7; 8 bases match TRBD2. The CDR3 extends over 16 amino acids. The junction had 11 bases not matched to a gene; V was cut back by 2 bases and J by 5 bases. Looked up from germline, CDR1 is SGHTA and CDR2 is FQGNSA. CDR3 DNA sequence: TGTGCCAGCAGCTTAACTATAGCGGGGAGCGGCCACGAGCAGTACTTC. Its protein is CASSLTIAGSGHEQYF.

The rearrangement uses TRBV7-2 and TRBJ2-3; 9 bases line up with TRBD2. J gave up 7 bases and V 0 bases, and 8 bases lay outside the gene matches. Germline V lookup: CDR1 SGHTA, CDR2 FQGNSA. The CDR3 contains 16 residues. CDR3 sequence (DNA): TGTGCCAGCAGCTTAGCGCTAGCGGGGAGTGGGTATACGCAGTATTTT. This codes for CASSLALAGSGYTQYF. The complete variable domain, with remaining parts taken from reference TRBV7-2 and TRBJ2-3, reads GAGVSQSPSNKVTEKGKDVELRCDPISGHTALYWYRQSLGQGLEFLIYFQGNSAPDKSGLPSDRFSAERTGGSVSTLTIQRTQQEDSAVYLCASSLALAGSGYTQYFGPGTRLTVL.

The chain links TRBV7-2 to TRBJ2-5; TRBD2 matches 9 bases. Germline V gives CDR1 SGHTA, CDR2 FQGNSA. This CDR3 contains 15 residues. V lost 5 bases and J lost 4; bases outside the gene matches: 8. CDR3 in amino acids: CASSVPTSGLETQYF. In DNA form, the CDR3 reads TGTGCCAGCAGCGTGCCGACTAGCGGCTTAGAGACCCAGTACTTC.

This clone was found once. The V gene is TRBV7-9, the J gene TRBJ1-1; TRBD1 matches 8 bases. The CDR3 is 15 amino acids. CDR1 and CDR2 from the germline V gene are SEHNR and FQNEAQ (reference sequence). The V gene end was trimmed by 10 bases and the J gene end by 4 bases; junction bases not matched to a gene: 14. The CDR3 DNA reads TGTGCCACCCGGGGAAGACAGGGGTCAGGCACTGAAGCTTTCTTT. It codes for CATRGRQGSGTEAFF.

V and J are TRBV2 and TRBJ2-5, with D perhaps matching TRBD2 (6 bases). Germline V gene data show CDR1 as SNHLY and CDR2 as FYNNEI. This CDR3 is built from 15 residues. With 7 bases removed from V and 5 bases from J, the gap between germline ends came to 20 bases. The CDR3 here is CASTQGEAGRETQYF. The CDR3 DNA is TGTGCCAGCACCCAAGGGGAGGCGGGGCGGGAGACCCAGTACTTC.

Only one count was recorded for this clone. The J gene is TRBJ1-5, the V gene TRBV21-1; TRBD1, the D gene given by the table, was not confirmed from the DNA. TRBV21-1 is a recognized pseudogene. The CDR3 sequence is 20 residues long. The CDR3 bases are TGTGCCAGCAGCAAAGCGCTGGAGGGGACAGGGGGCCCCAAGGCCCAGCCCCAGCATTTT. Its protein is CASSKALEGTGGPKAQPQHF.

The count of this clone is one. This chain joins TRBV4-2 and TRBJ1-3, with a possible D match to TRBD1 (5 bases). The CDR3 loop spans 16 amino acids. V was cut by 0 bases and J by 2 bases, with 11 bases left in between. CDR1 and CDR2 from the germline V gene are LGHNA and YNFKEQ. Here the CDR3 reads CASSQEPGGTGNTIYF. The CDR3 DNA reads TGTGCCAGCAGCCAAGAGCCGGGGGGGACTGGAAACACCATATATTTT.

The count of this clone is one. This sequence joins TRBV5-6 and TRBJ1-5; D is undetermined. V lost 0 bases to trimming and J lost 2 bases, with 9 bases between them. From germline, CDR1 is SGHDT and CDR2 YYEEEE. CDR3 length: 15 residues. CDR3 DNA: TGTGCCAGCAGCTTGGCCTTGGGAGGCAATCAGCCCCAGCATTTT. Protein: CASSLALGGNQPQHF.

The chain carries TRBV9 and TRBJ2-5; 11 bases agree with TRBD2. V was pared by 0 bases and J by 5 bases, with 6 bases of the junction left unmatched. Per the germline V gene, CDR1 is SGDLS and CDR2 is YYNGEE. The CDR3 covers 16 residues. This CDR3 is CASSVDGSGGAETQYF. As DNA, the CDR3 is TGTGCCAGCAGCGTAGATGGTAGCGGGGGGGCTGAGACCCAGTACTTC.

This clone is a singleton in its sample. This chain joins TRBV6-4 and TRBJ1-6; D gene uncertain. Trimming took 5 bases from V and 10 from J, leaving 6 bases between them. From germline, CDR1 is MRHNA and CDR2 SNTAGT. The CDR3 spans 11 residues. CDR3 coding DNA: TGTGCCAGCAGTTCAGTCTCACCCCTCCACTTT. This codes for CASSSVSPLHF.

V usage is TRBV6-4 and J usage is TRBJ1-1, with a weak D call TRBD1 (5 bases). The germline gives CDR1 MRHNA, CDR2 SNTAGT. The CDR3 runs 12 residues. V was clipped by 3 bases and J by 14 bases, with 16 bases between them. The CDR3 is CASSDFDGPGFF. In nucleotides, the CDR3 is TGTGCCAGCAGTGATTTCGACGGTCCAGGGTTCTTT.

The chain joins TRBV5-1 to TRBJ2-3; D is undetermined. V dropped 0 bases and J dropped 1 base, with 12 bases sitting between them. This CDR3 has 16 amino acids. CDR1 and CDR2 (germline): SGHRS, YFSETQ. The DNA of the CDR3 is TGCGCCAGCAGCTTGGTACCGAGCTCTGGCACAGATACGCAGTATTTT. It specifies CASSLVPSSGTDTQYF. The entire variable domain, with the rest obtained from reference TRBV5-1 and TRBJ2-3, is as follows: KAGVTQTPRYLIKTRGQQVTLSCSPISGHRSVSWYQQTPGQGLQFLFEYFSETQRNKGNFPGRFSGRQFSNSRSEMNVSTLELGDSALYLCASSLVPSSGTDTQYFGPGTRLTVL.

This clone has just one count. V is TRBV9 and J is TRBJ1-2, with 7 bases fitting TRBD1. The CDR3 consists of 15 residues. Unmatched junction bases numbered 4, after V lost 0 bases and J lost 2 bases. Germline assignment: CDR1 SGDLS and CDR2 YYNGEE. The CDR3 is CASSVGWDRNYGYTF. In nucleotides, the CDR3 is TGTGCCAGCAGCGTAGGGTGGGACAGAAACTATGGCTACACCTTC.

The chain recombines TRBV19 with TRBJ2-4; a weak D match, TRBD2 (7 bases). The V end lost 7 bases, the J end lost 3 bases, and 19 bases lay between the germline ends. The germline CDR1 and CDR2 sequences are LNHDA and SQIVND (reference sequence). The CDR3 length is 16 residues. The CDR3 coding sequence is TGTGCCAGTACCGATGGGGGGGCCCGTGGCAAAAACATTCAGTACTTC. Encoded protein: CASTDGGARGKNIQYF.

V is TRBV5-1 and J is TRBJ2-5, with D tentatively TRBD2 (5 bases). This CDR3 region has 14 residues. In germline, CDR1 is SGHRS, CDR2 YFSETQ. The V end was cut by 1 base, the J end by 5 bases, with 12 bases between. CDR3 sequence: CASSLIVGDETQYF. The CDR3, as DNA: TGCGCCAGCAGCTTGATCGTCGGGGATGAGACCCAGTACTTC.

The chain links TRBV30 to TRBJ2-7, with 8 bases aligning to TRBD2. Germline trimming cut 2 bases from V and 4 bases from J; bases unmatched to any gene: 10. The CDR3 spans 15 residues. Per the germline V gene, CDR1 is GTSNPN and CDR2 is SVGIG (reference sequence). As DNA, the CDR3 is TGTGCCTGGAGTCGTGGCGGGGGGCCGGGGTACGAGCAGTACTTC. Its protein is CAWSRGGGPGYEQYF.

This clone was seen once. This chain links TRBV11-2 with TRBJ2-7, with D possibly being TRBD2 (5 bases). The germline V gene has CDR1 SGHAT and CDR2 FQNNGV. V was clipped by 6 bases and J by 5 bases, with 14 bases between them. The CDR3 covers 13 residues. Written as DNA, the CDR3 is TGTGCCAGCAGGCACCCGGGGAAGGACGAGCAGTACTTC. This codes for CASRHPGKDEQYF.

The V call is TRBV3-1 (or the pseudogene TRBV3-2), the J call TRBJ1-2; TRBD1 might be the D (6 bases). V was cut by 1 base and J by 6 bases, with 15 bases left in between. This CDR3 region has 15 residues. The germline CDR1 and CDR2 sequences are LGHDT and YNNKEL (reference sequence). CDR3 sequence: CASSQVKGGGDGYTF. Here the CDR3 DNA reads TGTGCCAGCAGCCAAGTCAAGGGAGGGGGTGATGGCTACACCTTC.

The table lists this clone with a few counts. The chain couples TRBV30 to TRBJ1-2, with 7 bases that match TRBD1. Unmatched junction bases numbered 15, after V lost 3 bases and J lost 8 bases. The CDR3 runs 15 residues. The germline V gene has CDR1 GTSNPN and CDR2 SVGIG (reference sequence). DNA for the CDR3: TGTGCCTGGAGGACAGGGTCCGCTCCCCTTAAGGGCTACACCTTC. Translating gives CAWRTGSAPLKGYTF.

The chain uses TRBV27 and TRBJ2-2; D perhaps matches TRBD1 (6 bases). Germline loops: CDR1 MNHEY, CDR2 SMNVEV (reference sequence). Trimming took off 1 base at V and 7 bases at J, with 10 bases between the two ends. CDR3 size: 14 residues. The CDR3: CASSLWGQSGELFF. For the CDR3, the DNA is TGTGCCAGCAGTTTATGGGGGCAGAGCGGGGAGCTGTTTTTT.

This clone was observed once. The chain joins TRBV30 to TRBJ2-7; D may be TRBD1 (5 bases). The germline V and J ends were trimmed by 3 bases and 7 bases, with 22 bases remaining between them. This CDR3 is built from 15 residues. The V gene's germline CDR1 is GTSNPN and CDR2 SVGIG (reference sequence). The CDR3 loop is CAWSRKGLGLGEQYF. Written as DNA, the CDR3 is TGTGCCTGGAGCCGAAAGGGGTTGGGTCTGGGAGAGCAGTACTTC.